This TCR beta chain came from a study of blood T cell repertoires in COVID-19. Study-wide context: Acute and convalescent COVID-19 specimens originated in the United States, Italy and Spain.

Authors' processing steps: Amplification of reference gene primers provided the estimated nucleated cell counts. Libraries were prepared by immunoSEQ multiplex PCR; TCRdb keeps only in-frame clonotypes and omits some of them. For V, J and clone size, that table is used; D and trimming come from the DNA. The sample has some 80,000 clones; over 70% are singletons. CDR1 and CDR2 from the germline V gene are SGHNT and YYREEE (reference sequence). This CDR3 has 14 residues. V lost 4 bases to trimming and J lost 1 base; unmatched junction nucleotides: 4. The V call is TRBV5-4, the J call TRBJ1-1; 7 nucleotides match TRBD1. The sequence derives from a human donor in a cohort sampled during active COVID-19. Sequences were obtained from peripheral blood. CDR3 DNA sequence: TGTGCCAGCAGCGCGGGACAGCCGAACACTGAAGCTTTCTTT. This encodes CASSAGQPNTEAFF.